This TCR beta chain was profiled in a study of spatial heterogeneity in lung cancer. The time point: blood at routine non-recurrence follow-up after resection. In each case, whole RNA from tumor, nontumor lung or frozen PBMC was sequenced unsorted. The CDR3 spans 16 residues. Germline V gene lookup returns CDR1 MGHRA and CDR2 YSYEKL. Trimming cost V 1 base and J 3 bases; bases outside gene matches: 4. MiXCR, run by TCRdb on the 5' RACE reads, gives a single entry per CDR3 protein. The sample records about 120,000 distinct CDR3 sequences, 12% being singletons. The sequence was obtained from a male donor with early-stage non-small cell lung cancer. The sample was PBMCs, taken at follow-up. The genes are TRBV4-1 and TRBJ2-3; 10 positions match TRBD2. The CDR3 sequence: CASSQVAGGKTDTQYF. Written as DNA, the CDR3 is TGCGCCAGCAGCCAAGTAGCGGGGGGAAAAACAGATACGCAGTATTTT.